This TCR beta chain emerged from a study of blood T cell repertoires in COVID-19. Clones were read by immunoSEQ multiplex PCR, and TCRdb kept only the in-frame ones, dropping some. The sample has 400,000 to 450,000 clones, over 75% seen once; the top ten hold 1.1%. The V and J ends lost 0 bases and 1 base respectively, with 10 bases between them. CDR1 and CDR2 from the germline V gene are SGHAT and FQNNGV. The CDR3 runs to 15 residues. The participants were between about 18 and 90 years old and came from about two dozen US areas. The chain joins TRBV11-2 to TRBJ2-7; D perhaps matches TRBD2 (6 bases). The source of this sequence is a man aged 25-45 years who had recovered from COVID-19. Sequencing was performed on PBMCs or T cells enriched from blood (not recorded which). In nucleotides, the CDR3 is TGTGCCAGCAGCTTAGAAGCGGGTTTTTCCTACGAGCAGTACTTC. Its protein is CASSLEAGFSYEQYF.